Here is one T cell receptor (beta chain) with its context. The antigen is unknown. The assay was immunoSEQ multiplex PCR, and TCRdb's table has in-frame clones only and misses some. The sample lists 100,000 to 150,000 clones; 80% to 90% were seen once. Donors came from a validation cohort of over a hundred subjects, distinct from the first 666-subject cohort. The data were obtained in a study of cytomegalovirus exposure and HLA in healthy donors. Study-level information: The roughly 130 validation repertoires used the same platform as the 650 to 750 first-cohort repertoires, a later analysis reported. Notes on the study in general: A classifier reportedly called cytomegalovirus status with high sensitivity and specificity. Most sequenced TCRs were rare (though some public TCRs occurred in many donors).

The receptor was derived from a woman aged 18-30 years in good health and CMV-seronegative. Sequenced input: PBMCs.

CDR3 protein: CAWKGTNEKLFF. In DNA, the CDR3 is TGTGCCTGGAAGGGGACTAATGAAAAACTGTTTTTT. The rearrangement links TRBV30 to TRBJ1-4, with D possibly TRBD1 on 5 matching bases. The germline CDR1 and CDR2 sequences are GTSNPN and SVGIG (reference sequence). Trimming shortened V by 4 bases and J by 2 bases, and 5 bases separated the two germline ends. The CDR3 contains 12 residues.